These 31 T cell receptor beta chains share one sample of origin, sequenced in a study of a mutant IDH1 vaccine in newly diagnosed glioma. What these receptors recognize is not known. Time point reported: week 5, during vaccination. In the vaccine, a single dose held 300 ug of the mutant IDH1 20-mer peptide, along with topical imiquimod. Generated by immunoSEQ multiplex PCR, the TCRdb table keeps only in-frame clones and is missing some. The profile shows 11,000 or so clones, more than 75% of them singletons. The sequencing used PBMCs, collected from a glioma patient whose treatment included an IDH1 peptide vaccine. These receptors all come from a woman in her thirties or forties with glioma. Some clones in this sample may be carry-over from other donors' samples.

This clone has only a few counts. The CDR3 coding sequence is TGTGCCAGCAGTCCCTCCTCCGAGGCCGGGGAGCTGTTTTTT. Its translation is CASSPSSEAGELFF. The chain links TRBV6-4 to TRBJ2-2; the D is unclear. The CDR3 runs to 14 residues. CDR1 and CDR2 (germline): MRHNA, SNTAGT. V gave up 5 bases and J gave up 6 bases, with 13 bases separating them.

The rearrangement joins TRBV7-8 to TRBJ1-2; a weak D match, TRBD1 (6 bases). CDR1 is SGHVS, CDR2 FQNEAQ, per germline. Trimming cost V 5 bases and J 4 bases, with 17 bases left between them. The CDR3 extends over 15 amino acids. The CDR3 sequence is CASSPYGGMGYGYTF. For the CDR3, the DNA is TGTGCCAGCAGCCCATACGGGGGCATGGGCTATGGCTACACCTTC. Based on the CDR3 plus reference TRBV7-8 and TRBJ1-2, the full variable domain is GAGVSQSPRYKVAKRGQDVALRCDPISGHVSLFWYQQALGQGPEFLTYFQNEAQLDKSGLPSDRFFAERPEGSVSTLKIQRTQQEDSAVYLCASSPYGGMGYGYTFGSGTRLTVV.

This clone came up once. The chain combines TRBV6-1 with TRBJ1-5; TRBD1 might be the D (5 bases). The CDR3 consists of 17 residues. CDR1 is MNHNS, CDR2 SASEGT, per germline. V lost 2 bases to trimming and J lost 6 bases, with 20 bases between them. CDR3 nucleotides: TGTGCCAGCAGTGAATGGTCGGGGGGAGGGATAACTCAGCCCCAGCATTTT. As protein: CASSEWSGGGITQPQHF.

The gene calls are TRBV10-3 and TRBJ1-4; D might be TRBD1 (6 bases). The CDR3 length is 12 residues. With 2 bases removed from V and 14 bases from J, the gap between germline ends came to 12 bases. Germline loops: CDR1 ENHRY, CDR2 SYGVKD. CDR3 region: CAISEGGSRLFF. In DNA form, the CDR3 reads TGTGCCATCAGTGAGGGGGGCTCGCGCCTGTTTTTT.

J is TRBJ1-2 and V is TRBV19; TRBD1 might be the D (5 bases). The germline CDR1 and CDR2 sequences are LNHDA and SQIVND (reference sequence). The germline V and J ends were trimmed by 1 base and 2 bases, with 8 bases remaining between them. The CDR3 consists of 14 residues. The CDR3, as DNA: TGTGCCAGTAGTATAGTGGGGGTAAACTATGGCTACACCTTC. Protein product: CASSIVGVNYGYTF.

This sequence joins TRBV19 and TRBJ2-5; 7 nucleotides line up with TRBD2. V shed 5 bases and J 4 bases; nucleotides not matched to a gene: 10. Per the germline V gene, CDR1 is LNHDA and CDR2 is SQIVND (reference sequence). CDR3 length equals 15 residues. DNA for the CDR3: TGTGCCAGTAGTTTCCGACTAGCAAGGGGAGAGACCCAGTACTTC. This sequence encodes CASSFRLARGETQYF.

The chain employs TRBV7-8 and TRBJ2-7, with unresolved D. Trimming shortened V by 0 bases and J by 3 bases, and 9 bases separated the two germline ends. CDR3 length: 14 amino acids. Germline-derived CDR1 and CDR2 are SGHVS and FQNEAQ. Here the CDR3 reads CASSLATTIYEQYF. The CDR3 DNA follows: TGTGCCAGCAGCTTAGCGACAACTATCTACGAGCAGTACTTC.

The CDR3 DNA sequence: TGCGCCAGCAGCTCGCCCAAAGGAGCGGGTAGCTCCTACAATGAGCAGTTCTTC. This codes for CASSSPKGAGSSYNEQFF. J is TRBJ2-1 and V is TRBV5-1; D may be TRBD2 (6 bases). The V end was cut by 3 bases, the J end by 0 bases, with 19 bases between. CDR3 length: 18 amino acids. The germline V gene encodes CDR1 SGHRS and CDR2 YFSETQ.

DNA of the CDR3: TGTGCCAGCAGCCCCCGCACCAGCGGAGAATGGGAGACCCAGTACTTC. It codes for CASSPRTSGEWETQYF. This chain uses TRBV4-2 with TRBJ2-5; tentatively, D is TRBD2 (5 bases). V was shortened by 4 bases and J by 5 bases, with 20 bases between the two germline ends. The CDR3 consists of 16 residues. Looked up from germline, CDR1 is LGHNA and CDR2 is YNFKEQ.

This rearrangement joins TRBV19 to TRBJ1-4, with 8 bases that match TRBD1. CDR1 and CDR2 (germline): LNHDA, SQIVND (reference sequence). The CDR3 totals 17 residues. V lost 5 bases, J lost 2 bases, and 10 bases stayed unmatched. CDR3 coding DNA: TGTGCCAGTAGTGATCTTCGACAGGGGCTCACTAATGAAAAACTGTTTTTT. Its translation is CASSDLRQGLTNEKLFF.

V is TRBV6-5 and J is TRBJ2-5, with 14 nucleotides matching TRBD2. The CDR3 consists of 15 residues. V lost 5 bases to trimming and J lost 4 bases; unmatched junction nucleotides: 3. Germline CDR1 is MNHEY and CDR2 is SVGAGI. The CDR3, as DNA: TGTGCCAGCAGTAGACTAGCGGGAGGGGTAGAGACCCAGTACTTC. This codes for CASSRLAGGVETQYF.

The chain links TRBV15 to TRBJ2-5; tentatively, D is TRBD1 (8 bases). This CDR3 contains 14 residues. Trimming took off 3 bases at V and 5 bases at J, with 13 bases between the two ends. CDR1 and CDR2 (germline): LNHNV, YYDKDF (reference sequence). The CDR3 coding sequence is TGTGCCACCAGCAGTACAGGGGGGGCGGAGACCCAGTACTTC. Protein: CATSSTGGAETQYF. The variable domain in full, with the rest retrieved from reference TRBV15 and TRBJ2-5, is DAMVIQNPRYQVTQFGKPVTLSCSQTLNHNVMYWYQQKSSQAPKLLFHYYDKDFNNEADTPDNFQSRRPNTSFCFLDIRSPGLGDTAMYLCATSSTGGAETQYFGPGTRLLVL.

The V gene is TRBV27, the J gene TRBJ1-4; 7 bases match TRBD1. Germline CDR1 reads MNHEY; CDR2 reads SMNVEV (reference sequence). V dropped 3 bases and J dropped 6; count of bases not matched to a gene: 4. This CDR3 region has 14 residues. DNA of the CDR3: TGTGCCAGCAGTTTGACAGGGTCGGATGAAAAACTGTTTTTT. Translated, it gives CASSLTGSDEKLFF.

The J gene is TRBJ1-2, the V gene TRBV6-1; D is perhaps TRBD1 (6 bases). Trimming cost V 4 bases and J 5 bases, with 8 bases left between them. Germline-derived CDR1 and CDR2 are MNHNS and SASEGT. The CDR3 runs 12 residues. CDR3 DNA sequence: TGTGCCAGCAGTGGGGGGCTATATGGCTACACCTTC. It translates to CASSGGLYGYTF.

This chain links TRBV30 with TRBJ2-6; TRBD1 matches 8 bases. V was pared by 7 bases and J by 3 bases, with 2 bases of the junction left unmatched. The CDR3 runs 13 residues. Germline V gene sequence: CDR1 GTSNPN, CDR2 SVGIG (reference sequence). The CDR3 sequence is CASGGVGANVLTF. CDR3 nucleotides: TGTGCCTCAGGGGGCGTTGGGGCCAACGTCCTGACTTTC.

This chain uses TRBV5-6 with TRBJ1-1; the D gene is possibly TRBD1 (5 bases). V lost 0 bases, J lost 5 bases, and 14 bases lay in between. CDR1 SGHDT and CDR2 YYEEEE come from the germline V gene. The CDR3 loop spans 15 amino acids. Here the CDR3 reads CASSLAGQGGTEAFF. The CDR3 DNA follows: TGTGCCAGCAGCTTGGCCGGTCAGGGTGGGACTGAAGCTTTCTTT.

The chain couples TRBV6-1 to TRBJ1-2; D remains unclear. Trimming took off 6 bases at V and 6 bases at J, with 14 bases between the two ends. CDR3 length equals 13 residues. CDR1 is MNHNS, CDR2 SASEGT, per germline. This chain's CDR3 is CASRGTDQHGYTF. CDR3 sequence (DNA): TGTGCCAGCAGGGGAACGGACCAGCATGGCTACACCTTC.

This chain joins TRBV18 and TRBJ2-6; 7 bases are shared with TRBD1. CDR3 length: 16 amino acids. Germline lookup yields CDR1 KGHSH and CDR2 LQKENI. V dropped 4 bases and J dropped 0; count of bases not matched to a gene: 3. This chain's CDR3 is CASSRGTASGANVLTF. For the CDR3, the DNA is TGTGCCAGCTCACGTGGGACAGCCTCTGGGGCCAACGTCCTGACTTTC.

The V and J genes are TRBV27 and TRBJ1-2; weak D call: TRBD1 (6 bases). The CDR3 runs 17 residues. Between the trimmed V and J ends, which lost 7 bases and 4 bases, there was a span of 25 bases. CDR1 MNHEY and CDR2 SMNVEV come from the germline V gene (reference sequence). The CDR3 DNA follows: TGTGCCAGCACATCCCGGCATACAGGGTCGAGTTTCTATGGCTACACCTTC. Translated: CASTSRHTGSSFYGYTF.

This clone was seen only once. The J gene is TRBJ1-2, the V gene TRBV7-9; D unclear. CDR1 and CDR2 from the germline V gene are SEHNR and FQNEAQ (reference sequence). This CDR3 contains 14 residues. V was pared by 2 bases and J by 0 bases, with 7 bases between. CDR3 nucleotide sequence: TGTGCCAGCAGCTTACAGGCCTCTAACTATGGCTACACCTTC. Its translation is CASSLQASNYGYTF. Looking up the rest from reference TRBV7-9 and TRBJ1-2 gives the full variable domain: DTGVSQNPRHKITKRGQNVTFRCDPISEHNRLYWYRQTLGQGPEFLTYFQNEAQLEKSRLLSDRFSAERPKGSFSTLEIQRTEQGDSAMYLCASSLQASNYGYTFGSGTRLTVV.

V is TRBV6-1 and J is TRBJ2-7, with 8 bases identical to TRBD1. Per germline, CDR1 MNHNS and CDR2 SASEGT. Trimming removed 10 bases from V and 2 bases from J; junction bases left unmatched: 4. This CDR3 has 12 amino acids. The CDR3 coding sequence is TGTGCCACCCGGGACAGGCCCTACGAGCAGTACTTC. This translates into CATRDRPYEQYF.

The CDR3: CASSLGTTGANVLTF. In nucleotides, the CDR3 is TGTGCCAGCAGCTTGGGAACTACTGGGGCCAACGTCCTGACTTTC. The chain combines TRBV5-4 with TRBJ2-6; D is unclear. CDR3 length: 15 residues. Germline CDR1 SGHNT, CDR2 YYREEE (reference sequence). Trimming shortened V by 0 bases and J by 2 bases, and 6 bases separated the two germline ends.

This chain connects TRBV29-1 to TRBJ2-1; 7 bases are a match to TRBD2. The CDR3 runs to 17 residues. Losses at the gene ends were 3 bases for V and 0 bases for J; bases not matched to a gene: 11. Germline V lookup: CDR1 SQVTM, CDR2 ANQGSEA. The CDR3 sequence: CSVEGSSGSSSYNEQFF. Here the CDR3 DNA reads TGCAGCGTTGAGGGTAGTAGCGGGTCGAGCTCCTACAATGAGCAGTTCTTC.

The V and J genes are TRBV7-9 and TRBJ2-7; D unclear. Germline V gives CDR1 SEHNR, CDR2 FQNEAQ (reference sequence). This CDR3 comprises 13 residues. The V end was cut by 4 bases, the J end by 2 bases, with 9 bases between. CDR3 nucleotide sequence: TGTGCCAGCAGCTCAAGCGAGACCTACGAGCAGTACTTC. This encodes CASSSSETYEQYF.

The chain links TRBV5-1 to TRBJ1-5, with D perhaps TRBD1 (5 bases). CDR3 length: 16 amino acids. V gave up 4 bases and J gave up 0 bases, with 14 bases separating them. Looked up from germline, CDR1 is SGHRS and CDR2 is YFSETQ. The chain's CDR3 is CASSPVGVGSNQPQHF. Written as DNA, the CDR3 is TGCGCCAGCAGCCCGGTGGGGGTAGGTAGCAATCAGCCCCAGCATTTT.

The V call is TRBV19, the J call TRBJ1-1; 10 bases fit TRBD1. CDR1 LNHDA and CDR2 SQIVND come from the germline V gene (reference sequence). V shed 4 bases, J shed 5 bases, and the junction held 7 bases outside the gene matches. The CDR3 extends over 15 amino acids. This CDR3 reads CASSKKDRGATEAFF. The CDR3 DNA sequence: TGTGCCAGTAGTAAGAAGGACAGGGGGGCAACTGAAGCTTTCTTT. The full variable domain, rest sourced from reference TRBV19 and TRBJ1-1, is DGGITQSPKYLFRKEGQNVTLSCEQNLNHDAMYWYRQDPGQGLRLIYYSQIVNDFQKGDIAEGYSVSREKKESFPLTVTSAQKNPTAFYLCASSKKDRGATEAFFGQGTRLTVV.

This clone was counted once. The CDR3 reads CAWSGAENTIYF. The CDR3 DNA reads TGTGCCTGGAGCGGGGCAGAAAACACCATATATTTT. The chain couples TRBV30 to TRBJ1-3; D is perhaps TRBD1 (5 bases). Per the germline V gene, CDR1 is GTSNPN and CDR2 is SVGIG (reference sequence). There are 12 residues in the CDR3. The V end was cut by 3 bases, the J end by 6 bases, with 9 bases between.

The rearrangement links TRBV19 to TRBJ1-1, with D possibly being TRBD1 (5 bases). V lost 6 bases to trimming and J lost 1 base, with 9 bases between them. Germline lookup yields CDR1 LNHDA and CDR2 SQIVND (reference sequence). The CDR3 is 13 residues long. In DNA form, the CDR3 reads TGTGCCAGTAGGAGGGGCGGGAACACTGAAGCTTTCTTT. Translated: CASRRGGNTEAFF. Using reference TRBV19 and TRBJ1-1 for the parts outside the CDR3, the full variable domain is DGGITQSPKYLFRKEGQNVTLSCEQNLNHDAMYWYRQDPGQGLRLIYYSQIVNDFQKGDIAEGYSVSREKKESFPLTVTSAQKNPTAFYLCASRRGGNTEAFFGQGTRLTVV.

The rearrangement joins TRBV5-3 to TRBJ2-2; perhaps TRBD2 as D (5 bases). TRBV5-3 is given ORF status, its function remaining uncertain. The CDR3 contains 13 residues. Between the trimmed V and J ends, which lost 7 bases and 9 bases, there was a span of 16 bases. The CDR3 coding sequence is TGTGCCAGATCCCTGGGCCGGGATTGGGAGCTGTTTTTT. This sequence encodes CARSLGRDWELFF.

The chain links TRBV18 to TRBJ2-1; 11 nucleotides agree with TRBD2. J gave up 9 bases and V 6 bases, and 13 bases lay outside the gene matches. This CDR3 is built from 16 residues. Germline CDR1 and CDR2: KGHSH and LQKENI. This chain's CDR3 is CASSPGSGRAYREQFF. The CDR3 nucleotides read TGTGCCAGCTCCCCCGGTAGCGGGAGGGCCTATCGTGAGCAGTTCTTC.

The V call is TRBV5-1, the J call TRBJ2-7, with no clear D. The CDR3 totals 16 residues. Trimming left V 0 bases short and J 2 bases short, with 15 bases between. CDR1 and CDR2 from the germline V gene are SGHRS and YFSETQ. CDR3 amino acids: CASSLARQEGPYEQYF. The CDR3 region has the DNA TGCGCCAGCAGCTTGGCACGGCAAGAAGGTCCCTACGAGCAGTACTTC.